This T cell receptor (beta chain) was recovered during a study of shared clonotypes between healthy human individuals (dated by TCRdb to between 2020 and 2021). Turning to the overall study: The cohort included three men and a couple of women between 18 and 49 years of age. For each donor, three plates each were used for CD4 naive and CD4 memory, two plates were used for CD8 naive, and one plate was used for CD8 memory. Each donor's leukapheresis produced roughly between about 0.9 and 9.5 billion PBMCs. To increase sequencing depth and limit assay-specific biases, different laboratories used diverse techniques to prepare libraries and sequence TCR repertoires. The study deeply sequenced blood TCR repertoires of 5 or 6 healthy adults to estimate repertoire size and the extent of clonotype sharing between individuals.

As concerns this clone: Its antigen is not yet known. Per-base quality was not reported, and no clone a single base away is much larger than it.

Donors were healthy HIV-negative adults with no recently reported acute infections or vaccinations. Every donor was a Caucasian adult residing in Nashville, Tennessee, USA. Magnetic negative selection was used to enrich CD4+ T cells, after which naive cells were positively selected on CD45RA and the negative fraction became the memory subset. After blood collection by leukapheresis, PBMCs were isolated using Ficoll-Histopaque density gradient centrifugation and then cryopreserved in the vapor phase of liquid nitrogen. Purity and quantity of every magnetically sorted T cell population were checked by analytical flow cytometry. Genomic DNA was isolated from each sorted fraction and quantified by UV absorbance on a Nanodrop 2000c. Results and caveats for the whole study, not just this receptor: Sharing across several donors was observed for roughly 5.4% of naive CD4, over 3% of naive CD8, over 2% of memory CD4, and approximately 0.41% of memory CD8 clonotypes. Because the study included only a small number of donors, the genetic and exposure-history diversity represented was limited. Even with the large sequencing depth, rarefaction of the sorted-subset datasets indicated that sequencing was incomplete. Higher generation probabilities were observed for clonotypes shared by all four sorted-subset donors than for non-shared clonotypes. Sampling was restricted to blood, and TCR repertoires in tissues likely differ from the TCR repertoires found in blood. Pairwise subsampling indicated that sequencing depth was expected to affect the degree of clonotype sharing among donors. Naive subsets generally had larger estimated clonotype richness than memory subsets.

TCR CDR3 regions were amplified from genomic DNA by multiplex PCR using the deep immunoSEQ assay. Extracted genomic DNA from each cell subset was distributed evenly across all wells of several immunoSEQ 96-well plates, and each plate was treated as a replicate. For sorted subsets, approximately 190 ng of genomic DNA, equivalent to tens of thousands of T cell genomes, went into each replicate PCR. The purified libraries were quantified using a Qubit 3.0 fluorometer, sized with a Bioanalyzer 2100, and then quantified again using the KAPA Library Quantification kit. Every immunoSEQ 96-well plate was sequenced on a separate single-read 150-cycle Illumina NextSeq 550 flow cell. The source study handled its data this way. Because the immunoSEQ output held only junctional sequences and lacked quality scores, the filtering could not match the filtering applied to full-length reads. To assign V/J genes and CDR3, sequences were annotated using PyIR, a Python wrapper for IgBLAST v1.9, with IMGT germline references. Reads with weak V/J assignments (E-value above 1e-6), missing CDR3, stop codons, out-of-frame junctions, or ambiguous translated residues were removed. A V3J clonotype was defined by an identical inferred V gene, J gene, and CDR3 amino acid sequence. To compute the percentage overlap between repertoires, the number of shared unique clonotypes was divided by the size of the smaller repertoire. Three approaches were used to assess repertoire richness: RTK rarefaction, the Chao1 estimator, and Recon v2.1 estimates of unobserved clonotypes. OLGA was used to compute generation probabilities for all TCRbeta clonotypes that the gDNA method yielded from a handful of donors. TCRdb obtained this table from immuneACCESS and retained in-frame rearrangements with V and J assigned. These tables miss some clones; where compared with another copy, unresolved V genes account for less than half of the shortfall, and the remainder is unexplained. The V and J calls and clone size were taken over from that table, and D and trimming were inferred from the DNA. The sample includes 2 million or so clones, with 90% to 95% observed a single time. Jointly, the top ten make up 0.1% to 0.15% of the sample.

The CDR3 sequence holds 17 residues, the cysteine and phenylalanine included. The only DNA kept is the CDR3, 51 bases in frame from the first base. In the germline V gene (reference sequence), CDR1 corresponds to GTSNPN and CDR2 to SVGIG. V is trimmed back by 3 bases and J by 0 bases, and the junction contains 8 bases that no gene match accounts for. The TCR sequence derives from a young man in good health. The V and J genes are TRBV30 and TRBJ2-6; TRBD1 fits 7 bases in the junction. The sample taken for sequencing was naive CD4+ T cells sorted from blood. Reading the label with the study, this specimen's cell subset or site is: CD45RA+ positively selected. The nucleotide sequence is TGTGCCTGGAGGGGACAGCCTACCCTCTCTGGGGCCAACGTCCTGACTTTC. This is translated as CAWRGQPTLSGANVLTF.